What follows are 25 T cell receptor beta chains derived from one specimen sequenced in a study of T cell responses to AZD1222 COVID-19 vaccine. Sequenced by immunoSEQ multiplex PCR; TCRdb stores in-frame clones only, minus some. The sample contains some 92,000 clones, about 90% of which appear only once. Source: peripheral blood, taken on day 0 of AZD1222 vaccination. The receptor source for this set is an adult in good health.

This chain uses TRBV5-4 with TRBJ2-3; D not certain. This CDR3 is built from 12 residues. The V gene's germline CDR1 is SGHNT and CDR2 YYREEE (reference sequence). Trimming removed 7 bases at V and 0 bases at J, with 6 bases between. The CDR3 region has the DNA TGTGCCAGCCGCTCGAGCACAGATACGCAGTATTTT. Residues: CASRSSTDTQYF.

DNA of the CDR3: TGTGCCAGCAGCCCTAGTTTGCCAGGGGTTGAGACCCAGTACTTC. Translation: CASSPSLPGVETQYF. The chain employs TRBV2 and TRBJ2-5; D is possibly TRBD1 (6 bases). The length of the CDR3 is 15 residues. With 6 bases removed from V and 5 bases from J, the gap between germline ends came to 19 bases. CDR1 is SNHLY and CDR2 is FYNNEI in the germline V gene.

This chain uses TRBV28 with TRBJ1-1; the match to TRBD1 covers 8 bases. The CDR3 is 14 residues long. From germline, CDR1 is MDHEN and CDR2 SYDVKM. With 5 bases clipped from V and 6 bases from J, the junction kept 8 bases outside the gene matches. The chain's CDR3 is CASSPSGGKAEAFF. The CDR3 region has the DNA TGTGCCAGCAGTCCGTCAGGGGGCAAAGCTGAAGCTTTCTTT.

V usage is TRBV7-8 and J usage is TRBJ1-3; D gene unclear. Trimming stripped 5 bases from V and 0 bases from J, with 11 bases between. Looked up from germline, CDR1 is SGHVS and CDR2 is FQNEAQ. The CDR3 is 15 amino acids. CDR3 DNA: TGTGCCAGCAGCCGAGGGTCCTTCTCTGGAAACACCATATATTTT. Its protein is CASSRGSFSGNTIYF.

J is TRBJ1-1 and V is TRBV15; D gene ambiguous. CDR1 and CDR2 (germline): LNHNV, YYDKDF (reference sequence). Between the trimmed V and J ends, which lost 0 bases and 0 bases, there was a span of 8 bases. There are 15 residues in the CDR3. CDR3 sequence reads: CATSREGSLNTEAFF. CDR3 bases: TGTGCCACCAGCAGAGAGGGCTCCCTGAACACTGAAGCTTTCTTT.

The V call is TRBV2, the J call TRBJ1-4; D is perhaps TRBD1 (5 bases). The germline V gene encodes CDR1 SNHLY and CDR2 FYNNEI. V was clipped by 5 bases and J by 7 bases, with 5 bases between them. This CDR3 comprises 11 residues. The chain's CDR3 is CASSRGEKLFF. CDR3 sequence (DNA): TGTGCCAGCAGTAGGGGTGAAAAACTGTTTTTT.

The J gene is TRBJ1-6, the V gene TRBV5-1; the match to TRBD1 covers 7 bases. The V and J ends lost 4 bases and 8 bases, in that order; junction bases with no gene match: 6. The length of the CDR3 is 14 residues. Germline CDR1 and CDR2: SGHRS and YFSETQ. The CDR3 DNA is TGCGCCAGCAGCCAAGACAGGGATGATTCACCCCTCCACTTT. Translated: CASSQDRDDSPLHF.

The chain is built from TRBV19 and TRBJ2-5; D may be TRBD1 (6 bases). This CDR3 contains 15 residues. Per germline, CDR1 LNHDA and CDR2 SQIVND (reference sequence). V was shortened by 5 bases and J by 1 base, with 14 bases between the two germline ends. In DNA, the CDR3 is TGTGCCAGTAGTGGGGGCAGGGCGCTCCAAGAGACCCAGTACTTC. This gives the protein CASSGGRALQETQYF.

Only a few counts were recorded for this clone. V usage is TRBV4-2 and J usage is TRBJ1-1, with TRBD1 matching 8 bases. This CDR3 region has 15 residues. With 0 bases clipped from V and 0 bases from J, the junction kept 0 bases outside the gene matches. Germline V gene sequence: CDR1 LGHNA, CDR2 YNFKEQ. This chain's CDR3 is CASSQEDRVNTEAFF. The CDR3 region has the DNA TGTGCCAGCAGCCAAGAGGACAGGGTGAACACTGAAGCTTTCTTT.

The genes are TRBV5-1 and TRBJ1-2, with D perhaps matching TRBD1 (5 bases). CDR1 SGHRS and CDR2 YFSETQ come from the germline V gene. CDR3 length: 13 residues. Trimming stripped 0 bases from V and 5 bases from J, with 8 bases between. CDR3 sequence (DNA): TGCGCCAGCAGCTTGGACGACAGTTATGGCTACACCTTC. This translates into CASSLDDSYGYTF.

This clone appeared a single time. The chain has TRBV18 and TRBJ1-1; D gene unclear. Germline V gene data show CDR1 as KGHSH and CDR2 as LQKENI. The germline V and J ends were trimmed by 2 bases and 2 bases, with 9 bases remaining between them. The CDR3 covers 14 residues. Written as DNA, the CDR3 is TGTGCCAGCTCACCAGGCGCGGATAACACTGAAGCTTTCTTT. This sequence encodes CASSPGADNTEAFF.

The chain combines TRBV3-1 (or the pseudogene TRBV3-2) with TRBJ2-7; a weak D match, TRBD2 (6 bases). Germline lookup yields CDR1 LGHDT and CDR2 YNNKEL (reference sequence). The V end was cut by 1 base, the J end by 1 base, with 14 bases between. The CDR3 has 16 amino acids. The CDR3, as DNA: TGTGCCAGCAGCCAAGCGGGCGGGATAGGGTCCTACGAGCAGTACTTC. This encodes CASSQAGGIGSYEQYF.

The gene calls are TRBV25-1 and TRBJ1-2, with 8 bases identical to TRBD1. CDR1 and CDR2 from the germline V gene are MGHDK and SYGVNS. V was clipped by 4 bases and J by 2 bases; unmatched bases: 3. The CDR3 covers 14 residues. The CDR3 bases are TGTGCCAGCAGTGTAGGGACAGGAAACTATGGCTACACCTTC. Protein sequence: CASSVGTGNYGYTF.

The DNA for the CDR3 is TGTGCCAGCAGCCTCAATAACGGGGGGACTAACTATGGCTACACCTTC. As protein: CASSLNNGGTNYGYTF. The V and J genes are TRBV11-3 and TRBJ1-2, with D tentatively TRBD1 (5 bases). CDR3 length equals 16 residues. CDR1 is SGHNT, CDR2 YENEEA, per germline. Trimming removed 5 bases from V and 0 bases from J, with 16 bases in between.

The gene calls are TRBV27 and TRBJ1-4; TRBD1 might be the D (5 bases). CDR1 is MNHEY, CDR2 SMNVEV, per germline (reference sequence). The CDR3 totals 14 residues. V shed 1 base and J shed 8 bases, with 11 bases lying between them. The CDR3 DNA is TGTGCCAGCAGTTTATATCAAGGGGACGAAAAACTGTTTTTT. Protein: CASSLYQGDEKLFF.

DNA for the CDR3: TGCAGCTTCACCCCCGGGACAGGGGGTGAAAAACTGTTTTTT. It is translated as CSFTPGTGGEKLFF. The V and J genes are TRBV29-1 and TRBJ1-4; 11 bases map to TRBD1. This CDR3 is built from 14 residues. The V gene's germline CDR1 is SQVTM and CDR2 ANQGSEA. With 8 bases clipped from V and 7 bases from J, the junction kept 9 bases outside the gene matches.

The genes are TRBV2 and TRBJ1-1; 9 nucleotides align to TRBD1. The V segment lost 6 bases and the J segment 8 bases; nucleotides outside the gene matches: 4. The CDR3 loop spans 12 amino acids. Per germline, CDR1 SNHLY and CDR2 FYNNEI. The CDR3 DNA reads TGTGCCAGCAGCGGGACAGGGAGCGAAGCTTTCTTT. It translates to CASSGTGSEAFF.

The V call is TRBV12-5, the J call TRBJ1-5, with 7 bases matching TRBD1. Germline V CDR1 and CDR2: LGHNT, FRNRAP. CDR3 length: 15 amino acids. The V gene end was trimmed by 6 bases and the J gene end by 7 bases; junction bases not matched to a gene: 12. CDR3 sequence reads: CASGPGQVQGQPQHF. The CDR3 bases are TGTGCTAGTGGCCCCGGACAGGTCCAGGGCCAGCCCCAGCATTTT.

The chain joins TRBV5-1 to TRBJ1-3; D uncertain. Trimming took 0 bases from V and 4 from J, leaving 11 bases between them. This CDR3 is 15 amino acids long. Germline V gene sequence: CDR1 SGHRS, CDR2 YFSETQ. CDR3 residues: CASSLEAQTGNTIYF. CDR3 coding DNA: TGCGCCAGCAGCTTGGAGGCCCAGACAGGAAACACCATATATTTT.

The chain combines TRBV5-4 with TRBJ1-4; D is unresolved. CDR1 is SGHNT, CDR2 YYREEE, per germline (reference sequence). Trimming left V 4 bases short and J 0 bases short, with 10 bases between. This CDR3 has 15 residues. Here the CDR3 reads CASSPTGSTNEKLFF. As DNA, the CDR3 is TGTGCCAGCAGCCCTACGGGATCAACTAATGAAAAACTGTTTTTT.

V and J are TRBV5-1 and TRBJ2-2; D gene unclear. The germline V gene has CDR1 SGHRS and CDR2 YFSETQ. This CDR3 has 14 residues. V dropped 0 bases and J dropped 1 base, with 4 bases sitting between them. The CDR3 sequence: CASSLGQNTGELFF. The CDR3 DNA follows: TGCGCCAGCAGCTTGGGCCAGAACACCGGGGAGCTGTTTTTT.

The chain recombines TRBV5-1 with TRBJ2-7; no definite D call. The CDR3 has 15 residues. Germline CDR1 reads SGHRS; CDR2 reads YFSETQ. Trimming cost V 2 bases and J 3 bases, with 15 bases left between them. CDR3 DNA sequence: TGCGCCAGCAGCTTCCCGTTACCTCCGAACTACGAGCAGTACTTC. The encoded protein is CASSFPLPPNYEQYF.

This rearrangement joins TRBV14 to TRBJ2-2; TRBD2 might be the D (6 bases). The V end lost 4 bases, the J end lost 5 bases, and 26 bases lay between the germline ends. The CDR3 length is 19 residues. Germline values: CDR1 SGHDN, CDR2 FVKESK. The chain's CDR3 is CASSRVGTHVLTRTGELFF. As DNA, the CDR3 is TGTGCCAGCAGCCGAGTCGGGACTCACGTTCTCACTAGGACCGGGGAGCTGTTTTTT.

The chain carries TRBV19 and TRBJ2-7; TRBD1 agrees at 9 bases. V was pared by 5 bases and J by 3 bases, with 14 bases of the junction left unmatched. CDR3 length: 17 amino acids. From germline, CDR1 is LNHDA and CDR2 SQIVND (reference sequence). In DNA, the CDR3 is TGTGCCAGTAGTTTTCGGGGTGTGGGGACAGGGAACTACGAGCAGTACTTC. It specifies CASSFRGVGTGNYEQYF.

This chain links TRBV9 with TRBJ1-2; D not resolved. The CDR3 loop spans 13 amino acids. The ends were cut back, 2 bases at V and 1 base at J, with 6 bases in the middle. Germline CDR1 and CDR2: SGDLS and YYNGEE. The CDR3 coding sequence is TGTGCCAGCAGCGTGTGGGGTAACTATGGCTACACCTTC. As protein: CASSVWGNYGYTF.